Listed here are 27 T cell receptor beta chains from one sample, sequenced in a study of shared clonotypes between healthy human individuals. Clones were read by immunoSEQ multiplex PCR, and TCRdb kept only the in-frame ones, dropping some. In the table there are some 2,000,000 clones, roughly 94% of which are singletons. The sequencing sample was made of naive CD4+ T cells sorted from blood. Regarding subset: CD45RA+ positively selected. The receptors come from a man between 18 and 35 years old in good health.

The J gene is TRBJ1-6, the V gene TRBV7-6, with 12 bases identical to TRBD1. This CDR3 is 20 amino acids long. Germline trimming cut 6 bases from V and 0 bases from J; bases unmatched to any gene: 12. Per the germline V gene, CDR1 is SGHVS and CDR2 is FNYEAQ. DNA for the CDR3: TGTGCCAGCAGTTTGACCGGGACAGGGGGCGGTATCTCCTATAATTCACCCCTCCACTTT. This encodes CASSLTGTGGGISYNSPLHF.

About this clone: In the same sample, other DNA sequences code for this CDR3. The gene calls are TRBV7-3 and TRBJ1-3; D call uncertain. This CDR3 has 13 amino acids. Germline V gives CDR1 SGHTA, CDR2 FQGTGA. Deletions cut 4 bases from V and 4 bases from J, with 8 bases between. In nucleotides, the CDR3 is TGTGCCAGCAGCTCCGGCCAGGGAAACACCATATATTTT. This sequence encodes CASSSGQGNTIYF. Full variable domain (remainder filled in from reference TRBV7-3 and TRBJ1-3): GAGVSQTPSNKVTEKGKYVELRCDPISGHTALYWYRQSLGQGPEFLIYFQGTGAADDSGLPNDRFFAVRPEGSVSTLKIQRTERGDSAVYLCASSSGQGNTIYFGEGSWLTVV.

This clone has just one count. The sample holds other DNA sequences that translate to the same CDR3. The rearrangement links TRBV10-3 to TRBJ1-5; TRBD1 might be the D (5 bases). The CDR3 totals 13 residues. CDR1 ENHRY and CDR2 SYGVKD come from the germline V gene. V lost 2 bases, J lost 4 bases, and 6 bases lay in between. The CDR3 DNA reads as TGTGCCATCAGTGAGCAGGGAAATCAGCCCCAGCATTTT. It translates to CAISEQGNQPQHF.

The chain recombines TRBV7-9 with TRBJ2-7; 11 nucleotides line up with TRBD1. CDR1 and CDR2 from the germline V gene are SEHNR and FQNEAQ (reference sequence). The CDR3 length is 15 residues. V was clipped by 0 bases and J by 7 bases; unmatched bases: 5. CDR3 region: CASSLAGTGGGEQYF. Here the CDR3 DNA reads TGTGCCAGCAGCTTAGCGGGGACAGGGGGTGGAGAGCAGTACTTC.

The CDR3: CASSPRLGLNTGELFF. The DNA of the CDR3 is TGCGCCAGCAGCCCGCGATTAGGTTTAAACACCGGGGAGCTGTTTTTT. The chain couples TRBV5-1 to TRBJ2-2; D gene ambiguous. This CDR3 has 16 amino acids. From germline, CDR1 is SGHRS and CDR2 YFSETQ. The V gene lost 4 bases and the J gene lost 2 bases, with 15 bases spanning the gap.

The count of this clone is one. The chain couples TRBV7-9 to TRBJ1-1; D remains unclear. Trimming stripped 5 bases from V and 3 bases from J, with 7 bases between. Germline V CDR1 and CDR2: SEHNR, FQNEAQ (reference sequence). The length of the CDR3 is 12 residues. The DNA for the CDR3 is TGTGCCAGCAGCCTCGGTTACACTGAAGCTTTCTTT. This translates into CASSLGYTEAFF.

The chain recombines TRBV7-2 with TRBJ1-1; D perhaps matches TRBD1 (5 bases). CDR1 is SGHTA and CDR2 is FQGNSA in the germline V gene. CDR3 length equals 14 residues. V lost 1 base and J lost 6, with 12 bases in between. The CDR3 sequence is CASSLGVGHAEAFF. CDR3 bases: TGTGCCAGCAGCTTAGGCGTTGGACACGCTGAAGCTTTCTTT.

The chain employs TRBV28 and TRBJ1-3, with 9 bases matching TRBD1. J gave up 4 bases and V 8 bases, and 12 bases lay outside the gene matches. The CDR3 is made up of 16 amino acids. The germline V gene encodes CDR1 MDHEN and CDR2 SYDVKM. The DNA of the CDR3 is TGTGCCAGCGGCGACGGTTCGGGACAGGGAGGAAACACCATATATTTT. It encodes CASGDGSGQGGNTIYF.

J is TRBJ1-4 and V is TRBV5-4; no clear D. The CDR3 loop spans 13 amino acids. V dropped 0 bases and J dropped 8 bases, with 8 bases sitting between them. Germline V CDR1 and CDR2: SGHNT, YYREEE (reference sequence). The CDR3 sequence is CASSLGTEEKLFF. The CDR3 nucleotides are TGTGCCAGCAGCTTGGGGACGGAAGAAAAACTGTTTTTT.

V and J are TRBV2 and TRBJ1-5, with 7 bases lining up with TRBD1. Germline assignment: CDR1 SNHLY and CDR2 FYNNEI. J lost 4 bases, V lost 6 bases, and 9 bases had no gene match. This CDR3 comprises 15 residues. CDR3 in amino acids: CASSELQGVNQPQHF. CDR3 coding DNA: TGTGCCAGCAGCGAACTCCAGGGGGTGAATCAGCCCCAGCATTTT.

On this clone itself: Compared with germline, one end of the junction differs, possibly owing to a read error. The chain combines TRBV7-7 with TRBJ2-2; a possible D gene is TRBD1 (5 bases). This CDR3 has 13 residues. Germline V lookup: CDR1 SSHAT, CDR2 FNYEAQ (reference sequence). In DNA, the CDR3 is TGTGCTAGCAGGCCAGGGCTCACCGGGGAGCTGTTTTTT. Translated: CASRPGLTGELFF.

The rearrangement links TRBV11-2 to TRBJ2-5; 7 bases are a match to TRBD1. This CDR3 has 17 amino acids. J gave up 5 bases and V 2 bases, and 14 bases lay outside the gene matches. Germline assignment: CDR1 SGHAT and CDR2 FQNNGV. The CDR3 DNA reads as TGTGCCAGCAGCTTACGACCCAAGGGGGCCCTCGGGGAGACCCAGTACTTC. This translates into CASSLRPKGALGETQYF.

This clone was detected only once. The rearrangement uses TRBV7-2 and TRBJ1-1, with D unclear. The CDR3 spans 14 residues. The germline V gene has CDR1 SGHTA and CDR2 FQGNSA. V was trimmed by 3 bases and J by 7 bases, leaving 15 bases between them. CDR3 in DNA: TGTGCCAGCAGCTTCTCAACCACTCAATATGAAGCTTTCTTT. Protein product: CASSFSTTQYEAFF.

This chain connects TRBV28 to TRBJ1-1; D might be TRBD1 (5 bases). Germline CDR1 reads MDHEN; CDR2 reads SYDVKM. Trimming cost V 7 bases and J 6 bases, with 9 bases left between them. CDR3 length: 11 residues. This CDR3 is CASTGVSEAFF. CDR3 coding DNA: TGTGCCAGCACGGGGGTATCTGAAGCTTTCTTT.

This clone was picked up one time. The J gene is TRBJ2-2, the V gene TRBV4-3; 8 positions match TRBD1. The CDR3 length is 16 residues. Germline V gene data show CDR1 as LGHNA and CDR2 as YSLEER. J gave up 3 bases and V 0 bases, and 3 bases lay outside the gene matches. CDR3 DNA sequence: TGCGCCAGCAGCCAAGAGGGGGACAGGCACACCGGGGAGCTGTTTTTT. Translating it yields CASSQEGDRHTGELFF.

The chain combines TRBV30 with TRBJ2-6; D remains ambiguous. V was cut by 0 bases and J by 4 bases, with 16 bases left in between. The CDR3 extends over 17 amino acids. The V gene's germline CDR1 is GTSNPN and CDR2 SVGIG (reference sequence). The CDR3 nucleotides are TGTGCCTGGAGTGTACCATTTCCCCCGAGGGGGGCCAACGTCCTGACTTTC. Its translation: CAWSVPFPPRGANVLTF.

The J gene is TRBJ2-3, the V gene TRBV6-1; D unclear. The length of the CDR3 is 13 residues. V was pared by 2 bases and J by 6 bases, with 9 bases between. CDR1 is MNHNS and CDR2 is SASEGT in the germline V gene. The CDR3 is CASSESHTDTQYF. The CDR3 DNA reads as TGTGCCAGCAGTGAATCTCACACCGATACGCAGTATTTT.

This chain links TRBV5-6 with TRBJ2-7; the D call may be TRBD1 or TRBD2 (6 bases each). The CDR3 is 16 residues long. Germline lookup yields CDR1 SGHDT and CDR2 YYEEEE. Trimming removed 1 base from V and 2 bases from J, with 16 bases in between. The CDR3 DNA reads TGTGCCAGCAGCTTGAACCAGGGGACTCTTACCTACGAGCAGTACTTC. It encodes CASSLNQGTLTYEQYF.

V usage is TRBV11-2 and J usage is TRBJ2-1; D unclear. The CDR3 is 13 amino acids. CDR1 is SGHAT and CDR2 is FQNNGV in the germline V gene. Trimming stripped 1 base from V and 2 bases from J, with 3 bases between. The DNA for the CDR3 is TGTGCCAGCAGCTTAGGGACCTACAATGAGCAGTTCTTC. Translation gives CASSLGTYNEQFF.

This chain's CDR3 is CASSETGSGANVLTF. CDR3 in DNA: TGCGCCAGCAGTGAGACAGGGTCTGGGGCCAACGTCCTGACTTTC. The chain carries TRBV10-1 and TRBJ2-6; possible D gene TRBD1, 6 bases. CDR3 length: 15 residues. V was pared by 2 bases and J by 1 base, with 6 bases between. Germline V lookup: CDR1 WNHNN, CDR2 SYGVQD (reference sequence).

The V and J genes are TRBV5-1 and TRBJ2-7, with a possible D match to TRBD1 (6 bases). Germline V gene sequence: CDR1 SGHRS, CDR2 YFSETQ. V lost 4 bases, J lost 5 bases, and 22 bases lay in between. This CDR3 is 16 amino acids long. CDR3 sequence: CASSPLRSRGSDEQYF. As DNA, the CDR3 is TGCGCCAGCAGCCCCTTGAGGAGCAGGGGTAGCGACGAGCAGTACTTC. Complete variable domain (other parts from reference TRBV5-1 and TRBJ2-7): KAGVTQTPRYLIKTRGQQVTLSCSPISGHRSVSWYQQTPGQGLQFLFEYFSETQRNKGNFPGRFSGRQFSNSRSEMNVSTLELGDSALYLCASSPLRSRGSDEQYFGPGTRLTVT.

The table lists this clone with a few counts. The V gene is TRBV18, the J gene TRBJ1-5; TRBD1 matches 8 bases. Germline V gene lookup returns CDR1 KGHSH and CDR2 LQKENI. This CDR3 has 15 residues. V lost 6 bases and J lost 3; bases outside the gene matches: 7. The DNA for the CDR3 is TGTGCCAGCTCCCATGGACAGGGTAACAATCAGCCCCAGCATTTT. It is translated as CASSHGQGNNQPQHF.

The chain combines TRBV18 with TRBJ1-6; no firm D call. CDR1 and CDR2 (germline): KGHSH, LQKENI. This CDR3 comprises 17 residues. The V and J ends lost 3 bases and 1 base respectively, with 13 bases between them. CDR3 in amino acids: CASSPNTVRSYNSPLHF. CDR3 in DNA: TGTGCCAGCTCACCTAACACCGTTAGGTCCTATAATTCACCCCTCCACTTT.

This chain uses TRBV11-2 with TRBJ1-5; D perhaps matches TRBD1 (6 bases). CDR3 size: 13 residues. Germline V gene sequence: CDR1 SGHAT, CDR2 FQNNGV. Trimming took off 5 bases at V and 7 bases at J, with 12 bases between the two ends. Written as DNA, the CDR3 is TGTGCCAGCAGCATACAGGGTGGCCAGCCCCAGCATTTT. It is translated as CASSIQGGQPQHF.

The chain carries TRBV28 and TRBJ1-5, with D tentatively TRBD1 (5 bases). CDR3 length: 15 amino acids. From germline, CDR1 is MDHEN and CDR2 SYDVKM. V shed 7 bases and J shed 1 base, with 14 bases lying between them. The CDR3 nucleotides read TGTGCCAGCACTCGGGGGGGAGGGAGCAATCAGCCCCAGCATTTT. Translated: CASTRGGGSNQPQHF. The full variable domain, rest sourced from reference TRBV28 and TRBJ1-5, is DVKVTQSSRYLVKRTGEKVFLECVQDMDHENMFWYRQDPGLGLRLIYFSYDVKMKEKGDIPEGYSVSREKKERFSLILESASTNQTSMYLCASTRGGGSNQPQHFGDGTRLSIL.

The V gene is TRBV5-1, the J gene TRBJ2-7; either TRBD1 or TRBD2 may supply D (7 bases each). This CDR3 is built from 14 residues. CDR1 and CDR2 (germline): SGHRS, YFSETQ. V lost 6 bases and J 2 bases, leaving 15 bases between the germline ends. CDR3 residues: CASTRGGDPYEQYF. CDR3 DNA sequence: TGCGCCAGCACCAGGGGGGGAGACCCCTACGAGCAGTACTTC.

This chain links TRBV7-2 with TRBJ2-7, with D perhaps TRBD1 or TRBD2 (5 bases each). Germline V gene lookup returns CDR1 SGHTA and CDR2 FQGNSA. The CDR3 is made up of 14 amino acids. The V and J ends lost 1 base and 6 bases respectively, with 13 bases between them. CDR3 loop: CASSLGPPGGEQYF. CDR3 nucleotide sequence: TGTGCCAGCAGCTTAGGACCCCCTGGGGGCGAGCAGTACTTC. The full variable domain, with the rest looked up from reference TRBV7-2 and TRBJ2-7, is GAGVSQSPSNKVTEKGKDVELRCDPISGHTALYWYRQSLGQGLEFLIYFQGNSAPDKSGLPSDRFSAERTGGSVSTLTIQRTQQEDSAVYLCASSLGPPGGEQYFGPGTRLTVT.